This T cell receptor (beta chain) was retrieved from a study of cytomegalovirus exposure and HLA in healthy donors. The PCR had 60 Vbeta and 13 Jbeta primers. Data came from immunoSEQ multiplex PCR; TCRdb stores just in-frame clones and leaves some out. In all, the sample yields around 60,000 clones. With 4 bases removed from V and 0 bases from J, the gap between germline ends came to 14 bases. Germline V gene data show CDR1 as LNHDA and CDR2 as SQIVND (reference sequence). The CDR3 consists of 16 residues. The receptor comes from a woman younger than 30 in good health and CMV-seronegative. This chain joins TRBV19 and TRBJ2-3; D perhaps matches TRBD1 (6 bases). Material: PBMCs. DNA for the CDR3: TGTGCCAGTAGTAACCGGGGACACTCTAGCACAGATACGCAGTATTTT. Its translation: CASSNRGHSSTDTQYF.